This T cell receptor (beta chain) comes out of a study of cytomegalovirus exposure and HLA in healthy donors. Overall study findings and caveats: The study flagged some 170 TCR beta chains as cytomegalovirus-associated.

PCR primers comprised 60 Vbeta and 13 Jbeta primers. TCRdb's table, derived via immunoSEQ multiplex PCR, lists solely in-frame clones and lacks some. Seen here are 150,000 to 200,000 clones, 80% to 90% observed once, and the top ten hold 0.77%. This clone was seen once. Its antigen is unidentified. V lost 0 bases and J 7 bases, leaving 9 bases between the germline ends. The CDR3 runs to 14 residues. Germline V CDR1 and CDR2: SEHNR, FQNEAQ (reference sequence). The chain links TRBV7-9 to TRBJ2-2; D is undetermined. This TCR was sampled from a woman in her late teens or twenties in good health and CMV-seronegative. Sequencing used PBMCs. The CDR3 nucleotides are TGTGCCAGCAGCTTAGCGCGTTCTTTCGGGGAGCTGTTTTTT. Its protein is CASSLARSFGELFF. Based on the CDR3 plus reference TRBV7-9 and TRBJ2-2, the full variable domain is DTGVSQNPRHKITKRGQNVTFRCDPISEHNRLYWYRQTLGQGPEFLTYFQNEAQLEKSRLLSDRFSAERPKGSFSTLEIQRTEQGDSAMYLCASSLARSFGELFFGEGSRLTVL.